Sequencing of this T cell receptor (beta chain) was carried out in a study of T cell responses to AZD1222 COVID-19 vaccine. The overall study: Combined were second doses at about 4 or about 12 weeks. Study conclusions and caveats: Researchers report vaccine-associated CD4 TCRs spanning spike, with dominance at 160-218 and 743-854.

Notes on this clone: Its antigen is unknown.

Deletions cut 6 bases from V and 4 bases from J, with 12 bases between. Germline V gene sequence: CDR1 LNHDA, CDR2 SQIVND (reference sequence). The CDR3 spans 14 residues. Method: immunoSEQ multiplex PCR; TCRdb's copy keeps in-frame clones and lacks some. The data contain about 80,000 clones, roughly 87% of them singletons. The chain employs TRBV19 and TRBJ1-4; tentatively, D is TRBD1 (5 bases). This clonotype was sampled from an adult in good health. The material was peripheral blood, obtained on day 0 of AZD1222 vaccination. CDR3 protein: CASRDQGLNEKLFF. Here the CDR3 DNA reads TGTGCCAGTAGGGACCAGGGTCTTAATGAAAAACTGTTTTTT.